The clone carrying this T cell receptor beta chain appeared once. Its antigen is undetermined. Sequencing was performed with immunoSEQ multiplex PCR; in TCRdb, only in-frame clones are kept and a portion is missing. The table lists about 70,000 clones, 90% of them singletons, with 3.1% in the top ten. This entry belongs to a study of cytotoxic CD8 clonotypes in ibrutinib-treated CLL. The overall study: After median 68 months, approximately 14 stayed in remission, approximately 12 progressed; responses roughly 25 partial, 2 complete. Broader study findings: Upon ibrutinib response clonality rose, and upon progression it fell back toward baseline.

PBMCs were cryopreserved, and 2 to 2.5 micrograms of genomic DNA from them went into TCR beta libraries. The TCR originated in a human donor with chronic lymphocytic leukemia. This specimen was PBMCs, taken after 12 months of ibrutinib treatment.

The CDR3 is CASSGGLGRLSYEQYF. CDR3 sequence (DNA): TGTGCCAGCAGCGGGGGACTAGGGCGGCTCTCCTACGAGCAGTACTTC. The V and J genes are TRBV5-6 and TRBJ2-7, with 8 bases matching TRBD2. J gave up 0 bases and V 4 bases, and 9 bases lay outside the gene matches. Germline lookup yields CDR1 SGHDT and CDR2 YYEEEE. This CDR3 is 16 amino acids long.